The clone carrying this T cell receptor (beta chain) was recorded at least ten times. The antigen remains unidentified. Arm-PCR of CDR3 regions and iRepertoire HTBI primers were used to build TCR beta libraries. Authors' analysis steps: The study identified more than 55 TRBV and 13 to 15 TRBJ segments across samples. MiXCR was run by TCRdb on the multiplex PCR reads, yielding one entry per CDR3 protein. These V and J calls rely on TCRdb rather than the paper's analysis. The sample lists around 460,000 distinct CDR3 sequences; about 22% were seen once. The germline CDR1 and CDR2 sequences are SGHTA and FQGNSA. V gave up 2 bases and J gave up 5 bases, with 12 bases separating them. CDR3 length: 14 amino acids. The time point is: persistent/refractory GD, antithyroid drugs over 5 years with positive TRAb. TCR sequences were obtained from RNA taken from PBMCs. Diagnoses of Graves' disease were made by American Thyroid Association guidelines.

These data originate in a study of regulatory T cells in long-lasting Graves disease. Study-level points and caveats: There was favoring of TRBV28, TRBJ1-2 and TRBJ2-5 in persistent disease. The persistent group shared 2,500 to 3,000 public clonotypes, more than the approximately 1,000 shared by new patients.

The starting material was peripheral blood mononuclear cells (PBMCs), obtained when the disease was refractory, from a patient treated with antithyroid drugs. The gene calls are TRBV7-2 and TRBJ2-5; D ambiguous. This sequence was found in a female donor with Graves disease. The CDR3 region has the DNA TGTGCCAGCAGCTTACTGGGCCAGGCGGAGACCCAGTACTTC. Its protein product is CASSLLGQAETQYF.